The 14 T cell receptor beta chains below were found in one sample sequenced in a study of shared clonotypes between healthy human individuals. TCRdb's table, derived via immunoSEQ multiplex PCR, lists solely in-frame clones and lacks some. The table shows about 2 million clones, with about 95% occurring only once. Cells designated naive CD8 were CD45RO-negative and were positively selected for CCR7, with terminally differentiated effector memory CD45RA+ cells excluded. The specimen sequenced was naive CD8+ T cells sorted from blood. The receptors originated from a man between 18 and 35 years old in good health.

The chain links TRBV27 to TRBJ2-7; 14 bases match TRBD2. CDR1 and CDR2 (germline): MNHEY, SMNVEV (reference sequence). With 5 bases clipped from V and 6 bases from J, the junction kept 9 bases outside the gene matches. This CDR3 has 16 amino acids. CDR3 nucleotides: TGTGCCAGCAGTCCCCTTCCGGGACTAGCGGGAGCCGAGCAGTACTTC. It specifies CASSPLPGLAGAEQYF.

V gene TRBV29-1 combines with J gene TRBJ2-7; D might be TRBD1 (6 bases). The CDR3 totals 15 residues. Germline-derived CDR1 and CDR2 are SQVTM and ANQGSEA. Trimming left V 4 bases short and J 1 base short, with 17 bases between. The CDR3 loop is CSVVGVGGNSYEQYF. CDR3 nucleotide sequence: TGCAGCGTTGTGGGAGTAGGGGGAAATTCCTACGAGCAGTACTTC.

This chain joins TRBV6-6 and TRBJ1-1; D remains unclear. CDR1 MNHNY and CDR2 SVGAGI come from the germline V gene (reference sequence). V was clipped by 6 bases and J by 1 base, with 3 bases between them. The CDR3 loop spans 11 amino acids. CDR3 protein: CASRWNTEAFF. In nucleotides, the CDR3 is TGTGCCAGCAGGTGGAACACTGAAGCTTTCTTT.

The chain employs TRBV19 and TRBJ2-7, with D perhaps TRBD1 (6 bases). This CDR3 region has 13 residues. The V end lost 3 bases, the J end lost 3 bases, and 9 bases lay between the germline ends. Germline V lookup: CDR1 LNHDA, CDR2 SQIVND (reference sequence). The CDR3 coding sequence is TGTGCCAGTAGTATCGACAGGCTCTACGAGCAGTACTTC. Amino acid sequence: CASSIDRLYEQYF.

The rearrangement uses TRBV21-1 and TRBJ2-7; TRBD1, as called in the table, went unchecked against the DNA. TRBV21-1 is noted as a pseudogene. The CDR3 loop spans 16 amino acids. The CDR3 nucleotides read TGTGCCAGCAGTAAAGCCGACCGGGACAGGTCCTACGAGCAGTACTTC. It encodes CASSKADRDRSYEQYF.

The chain uses TRBV4-2 and TRBJ2-1, with 14 bases that match TRBD2. The CDR3 has 17 amino acids. Germline loops: CDR1 LGHNA, CDR2 YNFKEQ. The trim removed 5 bases at V and 6 bases at J, leaving 9 bases unmatched. The CDR3 bases are TGTGCCAGCAGCTCCCGACTAGCGGGGGGGACTATCAATGAGCAGTTCTTC. Translating gives CASSSRLAGGTINEQFF.

The J gene is TRBJ2-3, the V gene TRBV7-9; 8 bases are a match to TRBD2. Losses at the gene ends were 5 bases for V and 4 bases for J; bases not matched to a gene: 8. The CDR3 is 15 residues long. The germline CDR1 and CDR2 sequences are SEHNR and FQNEAQ (reference sequence). This CDR3 reads CASSLQTSGADTQYF. For the CDR3, the DNA is TGTGCCAGCAGCCTCCAAACTAGCGGCGCAGATACGCAGTATTTT.

The rearrangement joins TRBV28 to TRBJ1-5; no reliable D call. Trimming took 3 bases from V and 4 from J, leaving 13 bases between them. Germline-derived CDR1 and CDR2 are MDHEN and SYDVKM. This CDR3 has 15 amino acids. The CDR3 DNA sequence: TGTGCCAGCAGTTTTCGGGGTGGGGTGAATCAGCCCCAGCATTTT. As protein: CASSFRGGVNQPQHF.

This chain links TRBV7-9 with TRBJ2-7, with 7 bases matching TRBD1. This CDR3 region has 15 residues. The germline V gene has CDR1 SEHNR and CDR2 FQNEAQ (reference sequence). Germline trimming cut 1 base from V and 3 bases from J; bases unmatched to any gene: 6. For the CDR3, the DNA is TGTGCCAGCAGCTTAGAAGGGACAGCGATCTACGAGCAGTACTTC. Its translation: CASSLEGTAIYEQYF.

This clone has just one count. V gene TRBV29-1 combines with J gene TRBJ1-2; D gene ambiguous. There are 13 residues in the CDR3. Germline CDR1 SQVTM, CDR2 ANQGSEA. Trimming removed 3 bases at V and 3 bases at J, with 11 bases between. The CDR3 region has the DNA TGCAGCGTTGAGCAGGACGGGGACTATGGCTACACCTTC. Translating it yields CSVEQDGDYGYTF.

The chain employs TRBV7-9 and TRBJ2-3; perhaps TRBD1 as D (6 bases). The CDR3 covers 15 residues. Germline CDR1 is SEHNR and CDR2 is FQNEAQ (reference sequence). The ends were cut back, 5 bases at V and 0 bases at J, with 12 bases in the middle. CDR3 DNA sequence: TGTGCCAGCAGCGGTACAGGGTCTAGCACAGATACGCAGTATTTT. This codes for CASSGTGSSTDTQYF. Full variable domain (remainder filled in from reference TRBV7-9 and TRBJ2-3): DTGVSQNPRHKITKRGQNVTFRCDPISEHNRLYWYRQTLGQGPEFLTYFQNEAQLEKSRLLSDRFSAERPKGSFSTLEIQRTEQGDSAMYLCASSGTGSSTDTQYFGPGTRLTVL.

V gene TRBV6-6 combines with J gene TRBJ2-5; D might be TRBD1 (5 bases). The germline gives CDR1 MNHNY, CDR2 SVGAGI (reference sequence). The V end was cut by 5 bases, the J end by 4 bases, with 14 bases between. This CDR3 has 14 residues. CDR3 sequence reads: CASSQSSGIETQYF. CDR3 coding DNA: TGTGCCAGCAGTCAATCCTCAGGGATAGAGACCCAGTACTTC.

The chain is built from TRBV9 and TRBJ2-3; 7 bases map to TRBD1. This CDR3 is 16 amino acids long. CDR1 is SGDLS, CDR2 YYNGEE, per germline. Germline trimming cut 3 bases from V and 0 bases from J; bases unmatched to any gene: 7. CDR3 sequence: CASSAGTETSTDTQYF. CDR3 bases: TGTGCCAGCAGCGCTGGGACAGAGACTAGCACAGATACGCAGTATTTT. Supplemented by reference TRBV9 and TRBJ2-3, the full variable domain reads DSGVTQTPKHLITATGQRVTLRCSPRSGDLSVYWYQQSLDQGLQFLIQYYNGEERAKGNILERFSAQQFPDLHSELNLSSLELGDSALYFCASSAGTETSTDTQYFGPGTRLTVL.

This chain uses TRBV28 with TRBJ2-3; a weak D match, TRBD2 (6 bases). The germline V and J ends were trimmed by 3 bases and 2 bases, with 9 bases remaining between them. Germline V lookup: CDR1 MDHEN, CDR2 SYDVKM. The CDR3 loop spans 14 amino acids. The CDR3 nucleotides are TGTGCCAGCAGTTTCCAGGACTACACAGATACGCAGTATTTT. This sequence encodes CASSFQDYTDTQYF.